Each of the 25 T cell receptor beta chains below was sequenced from the same sample in a study of cytomegalovirus exposure and HLA in healthy donors. A multiplex PCR was run with 60 Vbeta primers and 13 Jbeta primers. Repertoires were generated with immunoSEQ multiplex PCR, while TCRdb's copy carries only in-frame clones and drops some. The repertoire has 150,000 to 200,000 clones, about 86% of them found once; the top ten carry 2.1%. Material for sequencing was PBMCs. The receptors shown here come from a young woman in good health and CMV-seropositive.

This clone has a handful of counts. The chain is built from TRBV27 and TRBJ2-1, with 9 bases identical to TRBD2. Trimming cost V 6 bases and J 4 bases; bases outside gene matches: 7. The CDR3 length is 15 residues. Germline CDR1 is MNHEY and CDR2 is SMNVEV (reference sequence). CDR3: CASRGGGALYNEQFF. The CDR3 coding sequence is TGTGCCAGCAGGGGCGGGGGGGCACTATACAATGAGCAGTTCTTC.

This rearrangement joins TRBV13 to TRBJ1-1, with TRBD1 matching over 9 bases. The J segment lost 2 bases and the V segment lost 4 bases, leaving 5 bases of the junction unmatched. CDR3 size: 15 residues. Germline V lookup: CDR1 PRHDT, CDR2 FYEKMQ (reference sequence). DNA of the CDR3: TGTGCCAGCAGCTCGCACAGGGGGCTTAACACTGAAGCTTTCTTT. Its translation: CASSSHRGLNTEAFF.

This clone was recorded a few times. The chain combines TRBV19 with TRBJ1-1; perhaps TRBD1 as D (6 bases). Germline V CDR1 and CDR2: LNHDA, SQIVND (reference sequence). The V end was cut by 5 bases, the J end by 3 bases, with 10 bases between. The CDR3 sequence is 13 residues long. The CDR3, as DNA: TGTGCCAGTAGTCCCGGACAGTACACTGAAGCTTTCTTT. Encoded protein: CASSPGQYTEAFF.

V and J are TRBV5-1 and TRBJ1-6; D ambiguous. The CDR3 spans 12 residues. Looked up from germline, CDR1 is SGHRS and CDR2 is YFSETQ. The V end lost 1 base, the J end lost 7 bases, and 3 bases lay between the germline ends. CDR3 coding DNA: TGCGCCAGCAGCTTGACAAATTCACCCCTCCACTTT. Amino acids: CASSLTNSPLHF.

CDR3 nucleotide sequence: TGTGCCAGCAGGACCGGGGGGCAAGAGACCCAGTACTTC. It encodes CASRTGGQETQYF. This chain links TRBV5-4 with TRBJ2-5, with 7 positions matching TRBD2. After removal of 5 bases from V and 2 bases from J, the junction contained 3 bases not matched to a gene. This CDR3 has 13 residues. CDR1 SGHNT and CDR2 YYREEE come from the germline V gene (reference sequence). The entire variable domain, with the rest obtained from reference TRBV5-4 and TRBJ2-5, is as follows: ETGVTQSPTHLIKTRGQQVTLRCSSQSGHNTVSWYQQALGQGPQFIFQYYREEENGRGNFPPRFSGLQFPNYSSELNVNALELDDSALYLCASRTGGQETQYFGPGTRLLVL.

The J gene is TRBJ1-5, the V gene TRBV18; possible D gene TRBD1, 5 bases. The CDR3 has 14 residues. Germline CDR1 KGHSH, CDR2 LQKENI. With 4 bases removed from V and 5 bases from J, the gap between germline ends came to 12 bases. The CDR3 nucleotides are TGTGCCAGCTCACAAACAGGCGGGGATCAGCCCCAGCATTTT. Its translation is CASSQTGGDQPQHF.

Turning to this clone: The sample holds other DNA sequences that translate to the same CDR3. This rearrangement joins TRBV6-5 to TRBJ1-2; TRBD1 might be the D (5 bases). The germline V and J ends were trimmed by 4 bases and 1 base, with 7 bases remaining between them. The CDR3 runs to 13 residues. The germline V gene encodes CDR1 MNHEY and CDR2 SVGAGI. DNA for the CDR3: TGTGCCAGCAGTTTAGACAGTAACTATGGCTACACCTTC. This translates into CASSLDSNYGYTF.

The chain joins TRBV19 to TRBJ1-2; D ambiguous. Germline loops: CDR1 LNHDA, CDR2 SQIVND (reference sequence). This CDR3 spans 13 amino acids. Between the trimmed V and J ends, which lost 2 bases and 2 bases, there was a span of 6 bases. Here the CDR3 reads CASSILGNYGYTF. DNA of the CDR3: TGTGCCAGTAGTATACTGGGCAACTATGGCTACACCTTC.

This clone has just one count. The chain couples TRBV11-3 to TRBJ2-1; D is undetermined. The V gene's germline CDR1 is SGHNT and CDR2 YENEEA. CDR3 length: 14 amino acids. The V and J ends lost 7 bases and 5 bases respectively, with 15 bases between them. This chain's CDR3 is CASTQTPRNNEQFF. CDR3 in DNA: TGTGCCAGCACTCAAACCCCCAGGAACAATGAGCAGTTCTTC.

The chain combines TRBV28 with TRBJ2-7; 8 bases map to TRBD1. Germline values: CDR1 MDHEN, CDR2 SYDVKM. Trimming removed 6 bases from V and 5 bases from J; junction bases left unmatched: 6. This CDR3 has 13 residues. The CDR3 nucleotides read TGTGCCAGCAGGAGGACAGGGATCCACGAGCAGTACTTC. It specifies CASRRTGIHEQYF.

On this clone: Other nucleotide sequences from this sample produce the same CDR3. This chain connects TRBV15 to TRBJ2-1; 7 bases are a match to TRBD1. Germline trimming cut 0 bases from V and 7 bases from J; bases unmatched to any gene: 6. This CDR3 comprises 15 residues. Germline V CDR1 and CDR2: LNHNV, YYDKDF (reference sequence). CDR3 coding DNA: TGTGCCACCAGCAGAGATCCGGGACAGCAAAATGAGCAGTTCTTC. Its protein is CATSRDPGQQNEQFF.

DNA for the CDR3: TGCAGCGTTGAAGATCGGACAGGGTTTTTGCATGAGCAGTTCTTC. Translation gives CSVEDRTGFLHEQFF. V usage is TRBV29-1 and J usage is TRBJ2-1; 8 nucleotides agree with TRBD1. The V and J ends lost 0 bases and 8 bases, in that order; junction bases with no gene match: 9. Germline V gene data show CDR1 as SQVTM and CDR2 as ANQGSEA. This CDR3 is built from 15 residues.

This clone occurred once. The chain carries TRBV4-2 and TRBJ2-1; 7 bases fit TRBD2. The trim removed 4 bases at V and 9 bases at J, leaving 18 bases unmatched. CDR1 LGHNA and CDR2 YNFKEQ come from the germline V gene. The CDR3 length is 17 residues. CDR3 sequence (DNA): TGTGCCAGCAGCCCCCCCGGTCGACTAGCCGCGGATGGTGAGCAGTTCTTC. The encoded protein is CASSPPGRLAADGEQFF.

The chain is built from TRBV30 and TRBJ2-3; D ambiguous. The germline gives CDR1 GTSNPN, CDR2 SVGIG (reference sequence). The CDR3 is 13 amino acids. Trimming removed 4 bases from V and 2 bases from J, with 10 bases in between. For the CDR3, the DNA is TGTGCCTGGATGACGACTTACACAGATACGCAGTATTTT. It is translated as CAWMTTYTDTQYF.

This chain uses TRBV7-3 with TRBJ2-5, with 15 positions matching TRBD2. The CDR3 runs to 16 residues. Looked up from germline, CDR1 is SGHTA and CDR2 is FQGTGA. Trimming at V came to 5 bases and at J to 4 bases, leaving 5 bases not matched to a gene. DNA of the CDR3: TGTGCCAGCAGCCCCGGACTAGCGGGGGGGTCAGAGACCCAGTACTTC. Its translation is CASSPGLAGGSETQYF.

V is TRBV5-4 and J is TRBJ1-2, with 8 bases fitting TRBD1. With 3 bases clipped from V and 0 bases from J, the junction kept 1 base outside the gene matches. This CDR3 spans 14 amino acids. Germline V CDR1 and CDR2: SGHNT, YYREEE (reference sequence). The CDR3 here is CASSWDRSNYGYTF. CDR3 sequence (DNA): TGTGCCAGCAGCTGGGACAGGTCTAACTATGGCTACACCTTC.

The CDR3 spells CSVEDEATGGVGYTF. CDR3 sequence (DNA): TGCAGCGTTGAAGATGAAGCAACAGGGGGCGTCGGCTACACCTTC. J is TRBJ1-2 and V is TRBV29-1; the match to TRBD1 covers 9 bases. This CDR3 has 15 amino acids. The V gene's germline CDR1 is SQVTM and CDR2 ANQGSEA. Trimming removed 0 bases from V and 8 bases from J; junction bases left unmatched: 10. Full variable domain (missing parts from reference TRBV29-1 and TRBJ1-2): SAVISQKPSRDICQRGTSLTIQCQVDSQVTMMFWYRQQPGQSLTLIATANQGSEATYESGFVIDKFPISRPNLTFSTLTVSNMSPEDSSIYLCSVEDEATGGVGYTFGSGTRLTVV.

The chain has TRBV18 and TRBJ2-1, with D uncertain. CDR3 length equals 15 residues. The V end lost 3 bases, the J end lost 9 bases, and 18 bases lay between the germline ends. Germline lookup yields CDR1 KGHSH and CDR2 LQKENI. The CDR3 spells CASSPTPRSQSEQFF. CDR3 bases: TGTGCCAGCTCACCGACCCCTAGATCGCAGAGTGAGCAGTTCTTC.

The CDR3 reads CASSSRGRHEQYF. CDR3 DNA sequence: TGTGCCAGCAGCTCCAGGGGGCGCCACGAGCAGTACTTC. The chain couples TRBV5-4 to TRBJ2-7; TRBD1 aligns across 8 bases. With V trimmed by 3 bases and J by 5 bases, 4 bases remained unmatched. This CDR3 is built from 13 residues. Germline V gene lookup returns CDR1 SGHNT and CDR2 YYREEE (reference sequence).

This chain uses TRBV5-5 with TRBJ2-3; TRBD1 matches 7 bases. The germline CDR1 and CDR2 sequences are SGHKS and YYEKEE (reference sequence). The V segment lost 4 bases and the J segment 1 base; nucleotides outside the gene matches: 6. The CDR3 runs 15 residues. CDR3 sequence reads: CASSVGTARTDTQYF. CDR3 DNA sequence: TGTGCCAGCAGCGTAGGGACAGCCCGCACAGATACGCAGTATTTT.

The rearrangement links TRBV7-2 to TRBJ2-1, with 7 bases fitting TRBD1. Germline trimming cut 5 bases from V and 0 bases from J; bases unmatched to any gene: 4. The CDR3 totals 15 residues. The germline V gene has CDR1 SGHTA and CDR2 FQGNSA. The CDR3 DNA reads as TGTGCCAGCAGCGACTCAGGGGGCTCCTACAATGAGCAGTTCTTC. It specifies CASSDSGGSYNEQFF. Full variable domain (outside the CDR3, taken from reference TRBV7-2 and TRBJ2-1): GAGVSQSPSNKVTEKGKDVELRCDPISGHTALYWYRQSLGQGLEFLIYFQGNSAPDKSGLPSDRFSAERTGGSVSTLTIQRTQQEDSAVYLCASSDSGGSYNEQFFGPGTRLTVL.

This clone came up a few times. Other DNA sequences of this sample code for an identical CDR3. The gene calls are TRBV7-6 and TRBJ2-7; 7 bases are shared with TRBD1. V dropped 1 base and J dropped 1; count of bases not matched to a gene: 1. The CDR3 is 14 amino acids. Germline values: CDR1 SGHVS, CDR2 FNYEAQ. CDR3 bases: TGTGCCAGCAGCTTAGGGACAGGATCCTACGAGCAGTACTTC. It yields the protein CASSLGTGSYEQYF.

This clone was seen only a few times. The chain is built from TRBV28 and TRBJ1-2, with 12 nucleotides matching TRBD1. The germline V gene encodes CDR1 MDHEN and CDR2 SYDVKM. J was trimmed by 8 bases and V by 8 bases; bases with no gene match: 15. The CDR3 contains 16 residues. The CDR3 is CASAGGGDRGLDGYTF. The DNA for the CDR3 is TGTGCCAGCGCTGGAGGAGGGGACAGGGGGCTCGACGGCTACACCTTC.

The J gene is TRBJ1-1, the V gene TRBV5-1, with D maybe TRBD1 (6 bases). The germline V and J ends were trimmed by 0 bases and 7 bases, with 19 bases remaining between them. Germline V lookup: CDR1 SGHRS, CDR2 YFSETQ. The CDR3 contains 16 residues. The CDR3 coding sequence is TGCGCCAGCAGCTTGGATGGAAGTAGGACAGCGAGTGAAGCTTTCTTT. Amino acid sequence: CASSLDGSRTASEAFF.

The rearrangement joins TRBV2 to TRBJ2-5; 11 bases match TRBD2. CDR3 length equals 14 residues. With V trimmed by 6 bases and J by 5 bases, 5 bases remained unmatched. Germline lookup yields CDR1 SNHLY and CDR2 FYNNEI. Here the CDR3 DNA reads TGTGCCAGCAGAGGAACTAGCGGGGGTGAGACCCAGTACTTC. It translates to CASRGTSGGETQYF.